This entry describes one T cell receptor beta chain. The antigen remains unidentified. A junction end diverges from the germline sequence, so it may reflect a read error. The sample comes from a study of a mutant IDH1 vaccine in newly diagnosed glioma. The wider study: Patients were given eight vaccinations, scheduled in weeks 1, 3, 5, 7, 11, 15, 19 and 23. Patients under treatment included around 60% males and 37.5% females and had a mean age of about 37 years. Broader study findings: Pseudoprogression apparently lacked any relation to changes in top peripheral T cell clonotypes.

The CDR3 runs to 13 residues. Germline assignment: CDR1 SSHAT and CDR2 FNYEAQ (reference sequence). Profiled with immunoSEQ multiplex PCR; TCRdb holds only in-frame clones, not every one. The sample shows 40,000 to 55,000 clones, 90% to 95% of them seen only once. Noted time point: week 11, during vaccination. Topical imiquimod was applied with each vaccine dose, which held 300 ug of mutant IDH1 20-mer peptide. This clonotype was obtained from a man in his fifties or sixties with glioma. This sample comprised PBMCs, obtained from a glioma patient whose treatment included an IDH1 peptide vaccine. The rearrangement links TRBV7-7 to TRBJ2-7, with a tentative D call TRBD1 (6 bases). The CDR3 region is CASSFQQGYEQYF. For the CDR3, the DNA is TGTGCTAGCAGCTTCCAACAGGGTTACGAGCAGTACTTC.